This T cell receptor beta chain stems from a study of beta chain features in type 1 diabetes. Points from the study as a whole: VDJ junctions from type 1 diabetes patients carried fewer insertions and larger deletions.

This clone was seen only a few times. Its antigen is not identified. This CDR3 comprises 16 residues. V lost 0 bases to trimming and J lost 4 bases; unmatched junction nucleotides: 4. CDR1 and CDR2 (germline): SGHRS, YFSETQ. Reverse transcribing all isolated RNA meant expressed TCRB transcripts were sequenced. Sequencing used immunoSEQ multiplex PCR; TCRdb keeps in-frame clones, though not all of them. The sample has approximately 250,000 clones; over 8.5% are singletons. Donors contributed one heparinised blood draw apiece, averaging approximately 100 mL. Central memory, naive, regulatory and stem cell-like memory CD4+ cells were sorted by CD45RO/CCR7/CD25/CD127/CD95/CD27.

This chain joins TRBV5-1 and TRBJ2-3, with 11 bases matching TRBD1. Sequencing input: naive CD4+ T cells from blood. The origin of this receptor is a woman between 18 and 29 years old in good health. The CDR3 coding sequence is TGCGCCAGCAGCTTGGGGTCGGGACAGGGGGCAGATACGCAGTATTTT. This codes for CASSLGSGQGADTQYF. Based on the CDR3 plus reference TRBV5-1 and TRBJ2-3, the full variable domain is KAGVTQTPRYLIKTRGQQVTLSCSPISGHRSVSWYQQTPGQGLQFLFEYFSETQRNKGNFPGRFSGRQFSNSRSEMNVSTLELGDSALYLCASSLGSGQGADTQYFGPGTRLTVL.